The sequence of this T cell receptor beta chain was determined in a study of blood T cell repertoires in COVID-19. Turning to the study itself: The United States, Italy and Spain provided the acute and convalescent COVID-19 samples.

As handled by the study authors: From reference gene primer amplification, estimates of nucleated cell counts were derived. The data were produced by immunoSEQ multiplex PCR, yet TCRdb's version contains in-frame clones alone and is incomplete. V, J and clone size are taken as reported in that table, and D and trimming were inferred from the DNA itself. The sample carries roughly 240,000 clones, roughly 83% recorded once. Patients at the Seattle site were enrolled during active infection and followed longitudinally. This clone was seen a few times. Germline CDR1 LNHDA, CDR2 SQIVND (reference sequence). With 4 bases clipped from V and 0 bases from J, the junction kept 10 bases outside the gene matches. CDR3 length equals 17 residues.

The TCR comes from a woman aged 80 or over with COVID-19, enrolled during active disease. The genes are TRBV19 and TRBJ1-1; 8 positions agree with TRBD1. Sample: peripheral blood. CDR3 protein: CASSTGQGSLMNTEAFF. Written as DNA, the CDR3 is TGTGCCAGTAGTACCGGACAGGGCAGTCTTATGAACACTGAAGCTTTCTTT.